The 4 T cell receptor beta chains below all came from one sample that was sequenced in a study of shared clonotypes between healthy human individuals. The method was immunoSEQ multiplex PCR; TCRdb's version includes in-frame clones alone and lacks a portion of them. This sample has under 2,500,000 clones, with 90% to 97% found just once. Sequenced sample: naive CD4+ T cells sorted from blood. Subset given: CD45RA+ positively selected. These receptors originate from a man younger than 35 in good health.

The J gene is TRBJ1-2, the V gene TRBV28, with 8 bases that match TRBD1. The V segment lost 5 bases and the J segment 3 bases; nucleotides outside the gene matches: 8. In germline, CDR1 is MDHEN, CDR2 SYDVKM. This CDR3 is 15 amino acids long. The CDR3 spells CASSIGTGPYYGYTF. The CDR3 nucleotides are TGTGCCAGCAGTATCGGGACAGGCCCCTACTATGGCTACACCTTC.

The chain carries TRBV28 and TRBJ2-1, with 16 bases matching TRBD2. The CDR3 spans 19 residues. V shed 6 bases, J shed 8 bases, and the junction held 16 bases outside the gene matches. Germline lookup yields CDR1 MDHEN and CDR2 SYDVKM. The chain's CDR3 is CASSPQTWGLAGGPDEQFF. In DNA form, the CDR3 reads TGTGCCAGCAGCCCTCAGACGTGGGGACTAGCGGGGGGGCCCGATGAGCAGTTCTTC.

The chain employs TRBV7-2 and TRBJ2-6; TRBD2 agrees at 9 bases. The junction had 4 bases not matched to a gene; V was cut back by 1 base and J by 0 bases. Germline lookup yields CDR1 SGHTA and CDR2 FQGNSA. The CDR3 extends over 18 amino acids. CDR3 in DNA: TGTGCCAGCAGCTTAGGACTAGCGGTGACCTCTGGGGCCAACGTCCTGACTTTC. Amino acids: CASSLGLAVTSGANVLTF. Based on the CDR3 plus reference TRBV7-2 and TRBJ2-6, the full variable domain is GAGVSQSPSNKVTEKGKDVELRCDPISGHTALYWYRQSLGQGLEFLIYFQGNSAPDKSGLPSDRFSAERTGGSVSTLTIQRTQQEDSAVYLCASSLGLAVTSGANVLTFGAGSRLTVL.

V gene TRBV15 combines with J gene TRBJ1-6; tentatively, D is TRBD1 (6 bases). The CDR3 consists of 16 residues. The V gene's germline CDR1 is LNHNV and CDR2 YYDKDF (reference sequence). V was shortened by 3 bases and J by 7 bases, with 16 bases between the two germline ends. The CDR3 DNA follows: TGTGCCACCAGCAGGGGATTGACAGGAATAAATTCACCCCTCCACTTT. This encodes CATSRGLTGINSPLHF.